The 24 T cell receptor beta chains reported below all come from one sample, sequenced in a study. TCRdb analysed the RT-PCR reads with MiXCR anew, one entry per CDR3 protein. Of about 1,400 distinct CDR3 sequences in the sample, about a third were seen once. Sequencing was performed on memory CD4+ T cells from salivary gland. The receptors were gathered from a female donor with primary Sjogren's syndrome.

Relative to its sample, this clonotype is medium-sized. The chain employs TRBV6-1 and TRBJ1-6; 7 bases line up with TRBD1. Losses at the gene ends were 7 bases for V and 3 bases for J; bases not matched to a gene: 9. Germline CDR1 is MNHNS and CDR2 is SASEGT. This CDR3 has 16 amino acids. The CDR3 spells CASTQGTINYNSPLHF. The CDR3 bases are TGTGCCAGCACACAGGGGACCATCAACTATAATTCACCCCTCCACTTT.

The rearrangement links TRBV24-1 to TRBJ2-6; D gene uncertain. This CDR3 contains 16 residues. The germline V and J ends were trimmed by 5 bases and 0 bases, with 10 bases remaining between them. Germline-derived CDR1 and CDR2 are KGHDR and SFDVKD. The CDR3 DNA is TGTGCCACCAGTGCTGAACGTTACTCTGGGGCCAACGTCCTGACTTTC. It codes for CATSAERYSGANVLTF.

V and J are TRBV10-3 and TRBJ1-2; 9 bases line up with TRBD1. This CDR3 comprises 13 residues. Germline loops: CDR1 ENHRY, CDR2 SYGVKD. With V trimmed by 6 bases and J by 7 bases, 6 bases remained unmatched. CDR3: CAISPGQGTGYTF. The CDR3, as DNA: TGTGCCATCAGCCCGGGACAGGGAACTGGCTACACCTTC.

Sample share makes this clonotype medium-sized (0.01 to 0.1%). The rearrangement uses TRBV3-1 and TRBJ2-3; D is possibly TRBD1 or TRBD2 (5 bases each). The CDR3 is 14 residues long. Looked up from germline, CDR1 is LGHDT and CDR2 is YNNKEL (reference sequence). The ends were cut back, 5 bases at V and 4 bases at J, with 13 bases in the middle. The CDR3 bases are TGTGCCAGCAGCTGGGGACGGGGAGCAGATACGCAGTATTTT. Its translation is CASSWGRGADTQYF.

This clonotype was observed many times. The V gene is TRBV19, the J gene TRBJ1-1, with 8 bases identical to TRBD1. CDR1 and CDR2 (germline): LNHDA, SQIVND (reference sequence). CDR3 length: 14 residues. The J segment lost 6 bases and the V segment lost 11 bases, leaving 14 bases of the junction unmatched. CDR3 sequence: CACYRDRYFSEAFF. The CDR3 bases are TGTGCCTGCTACCGGGACAGGTACTTTTCTGAAGCTTTCTTT.

By sample share, this clonotype is large. The CDR3 nucleotides read TGTGCCAGCAGTTTTGACGGGGGAGTCAATGAGCAGTTCTTC. This codes for CASSFDGGVNEQFF. The chain has TRBV12-3 or TRBV12-4 and TRBJ2-1; D may be TRBD2 (6 bases). The CDR3 loop spans 14 amino acids. With 3 bases removed from V and 6 bases from J, the gap between germline ends came to 12 bases.

This clonotype is large in the sample. This rearrangement joins TRBV15 to TRBJ2-7; D gene ambiguous. CDR3 length equals 14 residues. The V gene's germline CDR1 is LNHNV and CDR2 YYDKDF (reference sequence). Trimming stripped 7 bases from V and 2 bases from J, with 15 bases between. The CDR3 is CATTRVALTYEQYF. The CDR3 bases are TGTGCCACCACCCGGGTCGCCCTCACCTACGAGCAGTACTTC.

To note about this clonotype: It may be a read error: a sequence one base away is much more abundant. The chain carries TRBV12-3 or TRBV12-4 and TRBJ1-1; D gene unclear. This CDR3 comprises 13 residues. CDR3 coding DNA: TGTGCCAGCGGTTTATTAGAGAACACTGAAGCTTTCTTT. Translation: CASGLLENTEAFF.

This clonotype rates as large. The chain joins TRBV20-1 to TRBJ1-2; 12 nucleotides match TRBD1. Trimming cost V 6 bases and J 2 bases; bases outside gene matches: 7. Germline V gene sequence: CDR1 DFQATT, CDR2 SNEGSKA (reference sequence). CDR3 length: 15 residues. The CDR3 DNA reads as TGCAGTGCCCCGGGACAGGGGGCGGTGAACTATGGCTACACCTTC. Protein product: CSAPGQGAVNYGYTF.

This clonotype is medium-sized in the sample. This sequence joins TRBV5-1 and TRBJ2-1; D perhaps matches TRBD2 (5 bases). Per germline, CDR1 SGHRS and CDR2 YFSETQ. The V end lost 0 bases, the J end lost 8 bases, and 12 bases lay between the germline ends. The CDR3 is 14 residues long. The CDR3 DNA reads as TGCGCCAGCAGCTTGGAGGGAGCCGGGGATGAGCAGTTCTTC. Its translation is CASSLEGAGDEQFF.

By proportion, this clonotype is large. This chain connects TRBV9 to TRBJ2-7, with D perhaps matching TRBD1 (5 bases). The CDR3 has 15 amino acids. V lost 0 bases and J 2 bases, leaving 12 bases between the germline ends. Germline V CDR1 and CDR2: SGDLS, YYNGEE. The CDR3 sequence is CASSVGGHPTYEQYF. CDR3 DNA: TGTGCCAGCAGCGTAGGCGGACACCCGACCTACGAGCAGTACTTC.

This clonotype is medium-sized within its sample. The rearrangement links TRBV18 to TRBJ2-1; D remains unclear. Trimming took 3 bases from V and 10 from J, leaving 10 bases between them. Germline V CDR1 and CDR2: KGHSH, LQKENI. The CDR3 totals 12 residues. This CDR3 reads CASSPDTAEQFF. CDR3 coding DNA: TGTGCCAGCTCACCCGATACGGCGGAGCAGTTCTTC. The variable domain in full, completed from reference TRBV18 and TRBJ2-1, reads NAGVMQNPRHLVRRRGQEARLRCSPMKGHSHVYWYRQLPEEGLKFMVYLQKENIIDESGMPKERFSAEFPKEGPSILRIQQVVRGDSAAYFCASSPDTAEQFFGPGTRLTVL.

In its sample, this clonotype is medium-sized. This sequence joins TRBV5-1 and TRBJ2-7; D perhaps matches TRBD1 (6 bases). The CDR3 loop spans 15 amino acids. Deletions cut 3 bases from V and 0 bases from J, with 13 bases between. Germline values: CDR1 SGHRS, CDR2 YFSETQ. CDR3 nucleotide sequence: TGCGCCAGCAGCTCGACAGGCCTCAGCTCCTACGAGCAGTACTTC. Translated: CASSSTGLSSYEQYF.

By frequency in the sample, this clonotype is large. V usage is TRBV4-1 and J usage is TRBJ2-2; D gene unclear. The CDR3 has 18 residues. The V gene's germline CDR1 is MGHRA and CDR2 YSYEKL. V dropped 2 bases and J dropped 2 bases, with 18 bases sitting between them. The CDR3 coding sequence is TGCGCCAGCAGCCAAACCTACGCCGGTACATACAACACCGGGGAGCTGTTTTTT. Its protein product is CASSQTYAGTYNTGELFF.

The rearrangement uses TRBV5-1 and TRBJ2-7; weak D call: TRBD2 (5 bases). V dropped 4 bases and J dropped 0 bases, with 17 bases sitting between them. The V gene's germline CDR1 is SGHRS and CDR2 YFSETQ. The CDR3 has 16 amino acids. The CDR3 protein is CASSPGLQAGSYEQYF. Written as DNA, the CDR3 is TGCGCCAGCAGCCCTGGCTTGCAGGCGGGCTCCTACGAGCAGTACTTC. The full variable domain, rest sourced from reference TRBV5-1 and TRBJ2-7, is KAGVTQTPRYLIKTRGQQVTLSCSPISGHRSVSWYQQTPGQGLQFLFEYFSETQRNKGNFPGRFSGRQFSNSRSEMNVSTLELGDSALYLCASSPGLQAGSYEQYFGPGTRLTVT.

This clonotype is medium-sized by share. The gene calls are TRBV5-1 and TRBJ2-5, with D possibly matching TRBD1 (5 bases). Per germline, CDR1 SGHRS and CDR2 YFSETQ. V was trimmed by 0 bases and J by 6 bases, leaving 9 bases between them. The CDR3 totals 13 residues. The CDR3 DNA reads as TGCGCCAGCAGCTTGGGCGACAGCCAGACCCAGTACTTC. As protein: CASSLGDSQTQYF.

By frequency in the sample, this clonotype is medium-sized. The genes are TRBV18 and TRBJ1-3; no clear D gene. The length of the CDR3 is 14 residues. Germline CDR1 and CDR2: KGHSH and LQKENI. V lost 8 bases and J 0 bases, leaving 11 bases between the germline ends. The CDR3 nucleotides are TGTGCCAGCGCGGACCGGTCCTCTGGAAACACCATATATTTT. This encodes CASADRSSGNTIYF.

The genes are TRBV29-1 and TRBJ2-7; maybe TRBD1 (6 bases). The CDR3 contains 14 residues. V lost 7 bases to trimming and J lost 6 bases, with 22 bases between them. Germline lookup yields CDR1 SQVTM and CDR2 ANQGSEA. Here the CDR3 reads CSASRGPVVSEQYF. The CDR3 nucleotides are TGCAGCGCCAGCAGGGGCCCGGTTGTTTCCGAGCAGTACTTC.

This clonotype rates as large. The V call is TRBV20-1, the J call TRBJ2-6; D not resolved. V was trimmed by 5 bases and J by 0 bases, leaving 8 bases between them. Germline CDR1 reads DFQATT; CDR2 reads SNEGSKA (reference sequence). The CDR3 sequence is 14 residues long. The CDR3 DNA follows: TGCAGTGCTGAACGTTACTCTGGGGCCAACGTCCTGACTTTC. Its translation is CSAERYSGANVLTF.

To note about this clonotype: An end of the junction does not agree with germline; a read error may underlie this. The V call is TRBV6-5, the J call TRBJ2-3; 7 bases match TRBD2. CDR3 length equals 14 residues. Germline V lookup: CDR1 MNHEY, CDR2 SVGAGI. The CDR3 loop is CASSYYASGIPTHF. CDR3 sequence (DNA): TGTGCCAGCAGTTACTACGCTAGCGGTATACCGACCCATTTT.

By share of the sample, this clonotype is large. V usage is TRBV20-1 and J usage is TRBJ1-5; tentative D call: TRBD1 (6 bases). Germline V gene data show CDR1 as DFQATT and CDR2 as SNEGSKA (reference sequence). The CDR3 spans 17 residues. As DNA, the CDR3 is TGCAGCGCCTCCCGCAGAGTGGGGGGCACAAGCAATCAGCCCCAGCATTTT. This encodes CSASRRVGGTSNQPQHF.

This clonotype is termed medium-sized. V and J are TRBV27 and TRBJ2-7; D is possibly TRBD1 (6 bases). Germline V gene lookup returns CDR1 MNHEY and CDR2 SMNVEV (reference sequence). The CDR3 runs 15 residues. V was trimmed by 1 base and J by 1 base, leaving 11 bases between them. The CDR3 sequence is CASSLFPDRSYEQYF. CDR3 nucleotides: TGTGCCAGCAGTTTATTCCCCGACAGGTCCTACGAGCAGTACTTC.

This clonotype has just a few counts. This likely comes from a read error, as the CDR3 has no conserved phenylalanine or tryptophan at its end. Because the CDR3's place on the DNA is in doubt, the DNA is left out and the CDR3 is given as listed by TCRdb. This chain connects TRBV7-3 to TRBJ2-1; the table's D gene call, TRBD2, was not cross checked with the DNA. Germline assignment: CDR1 SGHTA and CDR2 FQGTGA. The CDR3 is 11 residues long, counting both termini. The CDR3 reads CASSLGTGLAG.

The sample holds a few counts of this clonotype. The chain employs TRBV19 and TRBJ2-4; D is tentatively TRBD1 or TRBD2 (7 bases each). V lost 7 bases to trimming and J lost 7 bases, with 11 bases between them. Germline CDR1 is LNHDA and CDR2 is SQIVND (reference sequence). The CDR3 extends over 12 amino acids. CDR3 coding DNA: TGTGCCAGTACCCAGGGGGGGAACATTCAGTACTTC. Translation: CASTQGGNIQYF.